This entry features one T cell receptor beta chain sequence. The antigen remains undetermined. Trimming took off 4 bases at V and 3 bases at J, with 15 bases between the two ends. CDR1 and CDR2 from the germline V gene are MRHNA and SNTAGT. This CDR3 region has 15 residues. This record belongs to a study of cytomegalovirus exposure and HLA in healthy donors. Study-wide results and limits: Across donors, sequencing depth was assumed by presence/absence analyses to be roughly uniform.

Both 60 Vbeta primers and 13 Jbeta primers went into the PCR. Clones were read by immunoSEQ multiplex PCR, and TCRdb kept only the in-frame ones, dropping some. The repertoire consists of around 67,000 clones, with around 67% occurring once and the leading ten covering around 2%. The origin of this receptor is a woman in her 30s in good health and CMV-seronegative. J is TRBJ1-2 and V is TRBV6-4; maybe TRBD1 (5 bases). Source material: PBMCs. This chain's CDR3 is CASSGSPGGYYGYTF. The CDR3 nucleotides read TGTGCCAGCAGTGGTTCCCCCGGGGGGTACTATGGCTACACCTTC.